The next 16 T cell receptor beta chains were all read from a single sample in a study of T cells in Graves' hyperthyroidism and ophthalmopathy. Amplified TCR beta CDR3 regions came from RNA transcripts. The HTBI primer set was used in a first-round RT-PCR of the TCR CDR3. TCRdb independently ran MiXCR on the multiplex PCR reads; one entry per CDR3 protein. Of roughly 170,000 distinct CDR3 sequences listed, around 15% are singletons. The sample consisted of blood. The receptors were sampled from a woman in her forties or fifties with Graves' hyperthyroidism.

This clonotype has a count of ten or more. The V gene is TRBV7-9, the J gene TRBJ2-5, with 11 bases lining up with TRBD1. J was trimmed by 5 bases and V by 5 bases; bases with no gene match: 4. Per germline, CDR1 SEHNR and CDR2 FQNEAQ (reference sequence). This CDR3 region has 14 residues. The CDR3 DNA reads TGTGCCAGCAGCCCGGGACAGGGGGGCGAGACCCAGTACTTC. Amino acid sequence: CASSPGQGGETQYF.

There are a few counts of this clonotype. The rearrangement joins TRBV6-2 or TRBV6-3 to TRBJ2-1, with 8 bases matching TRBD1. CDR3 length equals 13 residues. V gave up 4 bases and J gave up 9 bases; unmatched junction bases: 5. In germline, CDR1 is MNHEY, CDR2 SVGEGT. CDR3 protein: CASSSTDRGEQFF. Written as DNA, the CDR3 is TGTGCCAGCAGTTCCACTGACAGGGGTGAGCAGTTCTTC.

CDR3 region: CASSSATQPQHF. CDR3 nucleotide sequence: TGTGCCAGCAGTTCCGCCACCCAGCCCCAGCATTTT. The chain links TRBV6-5 to TRBJ1-5; D gene uncertain. Germline V gene data show CDR1 as MNHEY and CDR2 as SVGAGI. CDR3 length: 12 residues. The germline V and J ends were trimmed by 4 bases and 7 bases, with 8 bases remaining between them.

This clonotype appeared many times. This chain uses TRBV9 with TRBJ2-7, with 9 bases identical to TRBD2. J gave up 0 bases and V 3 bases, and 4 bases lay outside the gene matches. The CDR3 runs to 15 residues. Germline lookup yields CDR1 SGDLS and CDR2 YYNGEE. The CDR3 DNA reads TGTGCCAGCAGCGGTAGCGGGGGTAACTCCTACGAGCAGTACTTC. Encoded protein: CASSGSGGNSYEQYF.

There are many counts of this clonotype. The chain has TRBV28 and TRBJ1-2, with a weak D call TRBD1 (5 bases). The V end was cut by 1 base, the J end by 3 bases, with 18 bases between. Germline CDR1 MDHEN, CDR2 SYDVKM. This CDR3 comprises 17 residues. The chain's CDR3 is CASSLFAQGNLYYGYTF. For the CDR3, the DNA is TGTGCCAGCAGTTTATTTGCGCAGGGTAACCTTTACTATGGCTACACCTTC.

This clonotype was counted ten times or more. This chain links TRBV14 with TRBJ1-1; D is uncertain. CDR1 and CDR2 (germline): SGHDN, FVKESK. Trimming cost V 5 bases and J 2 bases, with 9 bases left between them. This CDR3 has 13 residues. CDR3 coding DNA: TGTGCCAGCAGCACCACCCCTAACACTGAAGCTTTCTTT. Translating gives CASSTTPNTEAFF. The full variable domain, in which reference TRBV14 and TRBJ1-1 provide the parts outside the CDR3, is EAGVTQFPSHSVIEKGQTVTLRCDPISGHDNLYWYRRVMGKEIKFLLHFVKESKQDESGMPNNRFLAERTGGTYSTLKVQPAELEDSGVYFCASSTTPNTEAFFGQGTRLTVV.

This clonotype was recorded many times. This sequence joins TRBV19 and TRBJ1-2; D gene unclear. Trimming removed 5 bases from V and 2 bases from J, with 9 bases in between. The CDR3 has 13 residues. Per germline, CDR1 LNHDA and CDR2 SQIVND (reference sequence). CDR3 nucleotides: TGTGCCAGTAGTCCCCACGGCAACTATGGCTACACCTTC. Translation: CASSPHGNYGYTF.

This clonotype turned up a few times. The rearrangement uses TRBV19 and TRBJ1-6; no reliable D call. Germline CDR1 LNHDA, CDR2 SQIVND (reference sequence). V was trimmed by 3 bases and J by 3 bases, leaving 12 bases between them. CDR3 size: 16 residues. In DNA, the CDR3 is TGTGCCAGTAGTATCTCGGGAACCCGCTATAATTCACCCCTCCACTTT. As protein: CASSISGTRYNSPLHF.

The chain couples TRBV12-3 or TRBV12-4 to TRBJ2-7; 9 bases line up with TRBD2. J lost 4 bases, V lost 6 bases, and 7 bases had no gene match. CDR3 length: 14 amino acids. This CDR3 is CASSRSGSHYEQYF. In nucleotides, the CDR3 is TGTGCCAGCAGCCGTAGCGGGAGCCATTACGAGCAGTACTTC.

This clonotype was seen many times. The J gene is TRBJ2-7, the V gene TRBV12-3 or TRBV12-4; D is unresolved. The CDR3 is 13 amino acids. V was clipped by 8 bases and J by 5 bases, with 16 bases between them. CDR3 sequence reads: CASSPNSAHEQYF. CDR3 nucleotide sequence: TGTGCCAGCTCCCCGAATAGTGCCCACGAGCAGTACTTC.

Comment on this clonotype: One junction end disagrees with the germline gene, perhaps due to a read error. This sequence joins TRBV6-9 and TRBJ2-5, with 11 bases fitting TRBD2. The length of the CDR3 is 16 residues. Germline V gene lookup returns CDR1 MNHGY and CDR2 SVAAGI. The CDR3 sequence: CANSSDLAGGVQTQYF. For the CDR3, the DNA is TGTGCCAACAGTTCGGACCTAGCGGGGGGTGTGCAGACCCAGTACTTC.

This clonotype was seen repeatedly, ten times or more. The CDR3 DNA reads TGTGCCAGCAGTTTAGCTGGTATCACCCCAGGACAGCGAAAACAAGAGACCCAGTACTTC. As protein: CASSLAGITPGQRKQETQYF. The chain links TRBV12-3 or TRBV12-4 to TRBJ2-5; D possibly corresponds to TRBD1 (6 bases). CDR3 size: 20 residues. Deletions cut 0 bases from V and 2 bases from J, with 25 bases between.

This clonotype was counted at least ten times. CDR3 nucleotide sequence: TGCAGTGCTAGTGGGGCCTCGGGCTACAATGAGCAGTTCTTC. Its translation is CSASGASGYNEQFF. The V gene is TRBV20-1, the J gene TRBJ2-1; a possible D gene is TRBD1 (5 bases). Trimming removed 3 bases at V and 3 bases at J, with 12 bases between. Germline V gives CDR1 DFQATT, CDR2 SNEGSKA (reference sequence). The CDR3 covers 14 residues.

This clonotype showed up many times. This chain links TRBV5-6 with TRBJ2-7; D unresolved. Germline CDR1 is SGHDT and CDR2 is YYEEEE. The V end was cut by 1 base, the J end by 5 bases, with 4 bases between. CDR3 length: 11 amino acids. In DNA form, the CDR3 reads TGTGCCAGCAGCTTGACGCACGAGCAGTACTTC. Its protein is CASSLTHEQYF.

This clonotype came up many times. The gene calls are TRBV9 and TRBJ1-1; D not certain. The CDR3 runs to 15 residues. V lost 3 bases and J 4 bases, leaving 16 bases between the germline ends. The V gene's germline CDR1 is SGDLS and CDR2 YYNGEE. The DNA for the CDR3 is TGTGCCAGCAGCGCCGGAGATGATCGGAGCACTGAAGCTTTCTTT. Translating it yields CASSAGDDRSTEAFF.

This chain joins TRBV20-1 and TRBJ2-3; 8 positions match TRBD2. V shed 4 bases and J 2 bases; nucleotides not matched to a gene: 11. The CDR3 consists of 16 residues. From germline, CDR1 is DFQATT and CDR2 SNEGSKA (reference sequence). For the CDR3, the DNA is TGCAGTGCTACGGGGGGGGGTTTCAGCTCCACAGATACGCAGTATTTT. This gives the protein CSATGGGFSSTDTQYF.